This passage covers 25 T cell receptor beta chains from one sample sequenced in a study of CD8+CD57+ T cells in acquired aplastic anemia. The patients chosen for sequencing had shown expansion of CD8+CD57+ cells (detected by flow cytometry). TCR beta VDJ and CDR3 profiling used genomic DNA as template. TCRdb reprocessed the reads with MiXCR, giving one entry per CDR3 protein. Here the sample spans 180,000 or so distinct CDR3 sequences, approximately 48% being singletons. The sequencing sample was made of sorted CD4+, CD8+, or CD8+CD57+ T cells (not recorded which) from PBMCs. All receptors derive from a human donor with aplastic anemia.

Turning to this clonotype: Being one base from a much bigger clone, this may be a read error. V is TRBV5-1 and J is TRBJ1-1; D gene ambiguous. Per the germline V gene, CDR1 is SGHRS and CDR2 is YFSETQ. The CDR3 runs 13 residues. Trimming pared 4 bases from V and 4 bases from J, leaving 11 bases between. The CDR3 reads CASSGTGSTEAFF. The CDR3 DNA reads TGCGCCAGCAGCGGAACGGGGAGCACTGAAGCTTTCTTT.

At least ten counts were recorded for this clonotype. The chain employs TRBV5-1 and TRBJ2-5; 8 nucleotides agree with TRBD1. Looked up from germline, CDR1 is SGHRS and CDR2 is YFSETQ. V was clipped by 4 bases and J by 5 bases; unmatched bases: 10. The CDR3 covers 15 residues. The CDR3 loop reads CASSIRQGRRETQYF. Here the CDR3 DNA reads TGCGCCAGCAGCATTAGACAGGGGAGAAGGGAGACCCAGTACTTC.

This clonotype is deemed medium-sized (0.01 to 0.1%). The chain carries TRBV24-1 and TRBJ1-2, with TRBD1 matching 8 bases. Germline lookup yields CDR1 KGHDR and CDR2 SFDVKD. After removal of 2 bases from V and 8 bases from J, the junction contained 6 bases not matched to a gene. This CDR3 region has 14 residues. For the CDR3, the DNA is TGTGCCACCAGTGATTCGGACAGGGTGGTCGGCTACACCTTC. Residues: CATSDSDRVVGYTF.

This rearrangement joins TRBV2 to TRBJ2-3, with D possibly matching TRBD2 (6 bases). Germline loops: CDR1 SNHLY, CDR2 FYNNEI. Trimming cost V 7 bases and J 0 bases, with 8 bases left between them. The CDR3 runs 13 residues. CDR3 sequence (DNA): TGTGCCAGCACGGGACTCAGCACAGATACGCAGTATTTT. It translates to CASTGLSTDTQYF.

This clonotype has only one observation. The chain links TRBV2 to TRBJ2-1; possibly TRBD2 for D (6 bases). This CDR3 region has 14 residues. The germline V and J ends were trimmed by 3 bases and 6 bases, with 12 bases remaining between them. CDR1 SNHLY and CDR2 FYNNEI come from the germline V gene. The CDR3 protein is CASSDRTTLNEQFF. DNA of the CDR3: TGTGCCAGCAGTGACCGGACTACCCTCAATGAGCAGTTCTTC.

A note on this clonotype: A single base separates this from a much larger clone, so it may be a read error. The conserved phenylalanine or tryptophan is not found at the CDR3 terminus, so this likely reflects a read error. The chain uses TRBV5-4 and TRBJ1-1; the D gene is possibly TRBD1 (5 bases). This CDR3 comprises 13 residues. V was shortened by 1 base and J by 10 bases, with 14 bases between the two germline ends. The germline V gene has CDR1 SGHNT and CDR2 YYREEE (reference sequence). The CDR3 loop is CASSLWGDAGAFS. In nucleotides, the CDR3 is TGTGCCAGCAGCTTGTGGGGGGATGCGGGAGCTTTCTCT.

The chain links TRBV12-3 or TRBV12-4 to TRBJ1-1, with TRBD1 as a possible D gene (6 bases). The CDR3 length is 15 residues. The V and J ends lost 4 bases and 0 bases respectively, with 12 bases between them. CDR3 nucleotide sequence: TGTGCCAGCAGTTACCCTACAGGGATGAACACTGAAGCTTTCTTT. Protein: CASSYPTGMNTEAFF.

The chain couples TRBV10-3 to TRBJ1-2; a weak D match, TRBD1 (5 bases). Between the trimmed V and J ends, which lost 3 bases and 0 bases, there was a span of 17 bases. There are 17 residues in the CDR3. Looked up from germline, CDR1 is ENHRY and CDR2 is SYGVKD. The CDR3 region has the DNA TGTGCCATCAGTGAATCAGGTAGACAGAGAGCTAACTATGGCTACACCTTC. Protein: CAISESGRQRANYGYTF.

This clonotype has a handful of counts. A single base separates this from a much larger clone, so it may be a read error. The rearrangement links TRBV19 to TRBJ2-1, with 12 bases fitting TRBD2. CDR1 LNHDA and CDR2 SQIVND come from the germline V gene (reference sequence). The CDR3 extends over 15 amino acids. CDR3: CASSPGLAGYKEQFF. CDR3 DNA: TGTGCCAGTAGTCCGGGACTAGCGGGCTACAAGGAGCAGTTCTTC.

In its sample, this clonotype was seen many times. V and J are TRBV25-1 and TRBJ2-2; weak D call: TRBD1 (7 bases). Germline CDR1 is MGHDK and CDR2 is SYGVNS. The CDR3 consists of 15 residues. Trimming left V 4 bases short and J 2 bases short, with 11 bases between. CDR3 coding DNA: TGTGCCAGCAGTGGCGGGACAGCTAACACCGGGGAGCTGTTTTTT. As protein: CASSGGTANTGELFF.

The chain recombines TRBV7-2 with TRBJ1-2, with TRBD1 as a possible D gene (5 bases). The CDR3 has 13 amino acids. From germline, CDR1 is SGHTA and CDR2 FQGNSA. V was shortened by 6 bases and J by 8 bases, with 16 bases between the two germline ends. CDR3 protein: CASSPHGGGGYTF. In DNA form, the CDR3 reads TGTGCCAGCAGTCCGCACGGGGGGGGAGGCTACACCTTC.

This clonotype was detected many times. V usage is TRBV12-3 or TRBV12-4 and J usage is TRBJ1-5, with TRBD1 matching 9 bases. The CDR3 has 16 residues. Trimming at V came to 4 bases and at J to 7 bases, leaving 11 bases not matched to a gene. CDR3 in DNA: TGTGCCAGCAGTTCCGTAGGGACAGGGAGAGGACAGCCCCAGCATTTT. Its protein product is CASSSVGTGRGQPQHF.

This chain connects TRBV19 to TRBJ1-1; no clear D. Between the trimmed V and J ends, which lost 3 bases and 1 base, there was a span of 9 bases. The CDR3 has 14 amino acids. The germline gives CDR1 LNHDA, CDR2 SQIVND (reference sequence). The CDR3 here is CASSMAVTNTEAFF. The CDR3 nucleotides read TGTGCCAGTAGTATGGCAGTGACGAACACTGAAGCTTTCTTT.

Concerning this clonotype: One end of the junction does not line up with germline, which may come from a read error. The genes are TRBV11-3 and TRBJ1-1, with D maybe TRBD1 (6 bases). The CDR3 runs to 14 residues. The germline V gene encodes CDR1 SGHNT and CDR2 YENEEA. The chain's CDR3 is CASSSRTANTETFF. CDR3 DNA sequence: TGTGCCAGCAGCTCCCGGACAGCGAACACTGAAACTTTCTTT.

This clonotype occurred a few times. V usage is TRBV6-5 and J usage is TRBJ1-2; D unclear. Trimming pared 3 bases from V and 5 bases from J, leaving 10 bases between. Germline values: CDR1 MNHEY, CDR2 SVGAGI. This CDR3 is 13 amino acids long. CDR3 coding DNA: TGTGCCAGCAGTTATCCCCGGGCGTATGGCTACACCTTC. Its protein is CASSYPRAYGYTF.

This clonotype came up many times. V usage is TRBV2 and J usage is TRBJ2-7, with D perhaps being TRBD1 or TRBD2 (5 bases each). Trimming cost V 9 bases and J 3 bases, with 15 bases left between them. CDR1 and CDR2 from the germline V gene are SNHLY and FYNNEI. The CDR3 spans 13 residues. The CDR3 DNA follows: TGTGCCAGTAACCGGGACGGCATCTACGAGCAGTACTTC. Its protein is CASNRDGIYEQYF.

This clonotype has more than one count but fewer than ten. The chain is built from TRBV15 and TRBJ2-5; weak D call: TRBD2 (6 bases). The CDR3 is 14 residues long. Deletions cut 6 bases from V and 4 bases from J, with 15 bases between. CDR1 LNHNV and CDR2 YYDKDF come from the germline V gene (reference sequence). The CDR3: CATSGGAGGETQYF. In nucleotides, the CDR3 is TGTGCCACCAGTGGCGGGGCTGGGGGAGAGACCCAGTACTTC.

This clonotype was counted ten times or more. The CDR3 loop reads CASSPIEFSYNSPLHF. As DNA, the CDR3 is TGTGCCAGCAGCCCTATAGAATTCTCCTATAATTCACCCCTCCACTTT. This sequence joins TRBV6-1 and TRBJ1-6; D call uncertain. The CDR3 is made up of 16 amino acids. The V end was cut by 6 bases, the J end by 0 bases, with 12 bases between. Germline assignment: CDR1 MNHNS and CDR2 SASEGT.

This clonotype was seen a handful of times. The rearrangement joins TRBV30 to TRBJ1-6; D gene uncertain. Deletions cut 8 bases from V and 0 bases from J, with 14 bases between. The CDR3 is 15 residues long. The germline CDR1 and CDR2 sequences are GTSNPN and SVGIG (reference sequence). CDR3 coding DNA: TGTGCCCAGCGTCGAACAAGCTCCTATAATTCACCCCTCCACTTT. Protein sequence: CAQRRTSSYNSPLHF.

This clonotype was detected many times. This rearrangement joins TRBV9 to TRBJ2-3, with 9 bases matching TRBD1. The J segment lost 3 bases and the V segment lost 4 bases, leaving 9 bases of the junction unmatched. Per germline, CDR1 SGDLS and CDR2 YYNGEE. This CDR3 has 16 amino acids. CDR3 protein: CASSPGTGSSTDTQYF. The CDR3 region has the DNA TGTGCCAGCAGCCCCGGGACAGGGAGTTCGACAGATACGCAGTATTTT.

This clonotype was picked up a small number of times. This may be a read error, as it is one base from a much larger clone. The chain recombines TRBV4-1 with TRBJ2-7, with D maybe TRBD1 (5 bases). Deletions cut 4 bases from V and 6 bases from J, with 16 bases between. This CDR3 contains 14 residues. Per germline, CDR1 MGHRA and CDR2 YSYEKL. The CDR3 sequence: CASSREYSGIEQYF. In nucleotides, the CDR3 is TGCGCCAGCAGCCGAGAATATTCAGGGATCGAGCAGTACTTC.

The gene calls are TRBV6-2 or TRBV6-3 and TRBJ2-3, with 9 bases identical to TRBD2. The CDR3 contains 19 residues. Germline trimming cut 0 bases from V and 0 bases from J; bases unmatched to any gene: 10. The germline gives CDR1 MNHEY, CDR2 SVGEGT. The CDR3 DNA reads TGTGCCAGCAGTTACTCGAGTGCGGGAGGGGTTGGTAGCACAGATACGCAGTATTTT. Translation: CASSYSSAGGVGSTDTQYF.

The CDR3 loop is CASSGRGDRSEAFF. The CDR3 bases are TGTGCCAGCAGCGGCAGGGGCGATAGATCTGAAGCTTTCTTT. J is TRBJ1-1 and V is TRBV9; D may be TRBD1 (6 bases). V was shortened by 3 bases and J by 6 bases, with 15 bases between the two germline ends. CDR1 SGDLS and CDR2 YYNGEE come from the germline V gene. The CDR3 contains 14 residues.

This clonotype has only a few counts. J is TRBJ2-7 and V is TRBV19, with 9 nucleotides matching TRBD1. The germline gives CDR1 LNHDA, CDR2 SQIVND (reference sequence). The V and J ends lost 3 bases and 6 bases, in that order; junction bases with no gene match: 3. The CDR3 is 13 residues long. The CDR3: CASSMDRGTEQYF. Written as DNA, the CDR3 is TGTGCCAGTAGTATGGACAGGGGTACCGAGCAGTACTTC.

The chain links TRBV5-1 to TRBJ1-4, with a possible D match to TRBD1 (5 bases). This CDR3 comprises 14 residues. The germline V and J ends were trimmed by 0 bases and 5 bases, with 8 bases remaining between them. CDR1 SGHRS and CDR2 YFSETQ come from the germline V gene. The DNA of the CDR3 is TGCGCCAGCAGCTTGGGGGCAGGGAATGAAAAACTGTTTTTT. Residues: CASSLGAGNEKLFF.